This TCR beta chain was sequenced for a study of cytomegalovirus exposure and HLA in healthy donors. Overall study: Per a later analysis, the roughly 700 first-cohort and fewer than 150 validation repertoires shared one platform. Findings and caveats of the study: Some TCR beta chains (over 150 of them) were listed as cytomegalovirus-associated. Rarity characterized most TCR sequences, yet some public TCRs appeared in many donors.

Germline CDR1 SGHNT, CDR2 YYREEE (reference sequence). V shed 4 bases, J shed 4 bases, and the junction held 5 bases outside the gene matches. The CDR3 length is 14 residues. TCRdb's copy holds only in-frame clones and misses some; the assay was immunoSEQ multiplex PCR. The sample lists 70,000 to 85,000 clones, around 94% occurring once. For this clone: Its antigen is unidentified.

The receptor was derived from a woman aged 18-35 years in good health and CMV-seropositive. The genes are TRBV5-4 and TRBJ2-7; TRBD1 agrees at 10 bases. The sample was PBMCs. The CDR3 bases are TGTGCCAGCAGCATGGGACAGGGGATTTACGAGCAGTACTTC. Translating it yields CASSMGQGIYEQYF.